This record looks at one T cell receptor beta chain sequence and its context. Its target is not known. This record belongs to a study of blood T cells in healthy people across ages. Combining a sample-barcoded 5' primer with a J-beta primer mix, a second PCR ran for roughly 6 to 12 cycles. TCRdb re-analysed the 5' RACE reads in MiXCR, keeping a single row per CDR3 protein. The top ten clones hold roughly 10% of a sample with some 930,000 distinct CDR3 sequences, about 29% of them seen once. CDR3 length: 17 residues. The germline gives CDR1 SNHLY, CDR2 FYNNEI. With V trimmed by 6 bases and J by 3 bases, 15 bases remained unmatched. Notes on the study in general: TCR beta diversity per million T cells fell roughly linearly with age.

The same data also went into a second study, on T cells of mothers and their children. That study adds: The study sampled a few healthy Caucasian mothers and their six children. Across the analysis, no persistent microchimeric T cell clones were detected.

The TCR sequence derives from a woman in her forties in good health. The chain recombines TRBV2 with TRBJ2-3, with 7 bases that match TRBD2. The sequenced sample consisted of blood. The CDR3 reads CASRRSLANRWTDTQYF. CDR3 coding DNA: TGTGCCAGCAGGCGCTCACTAGCGAACCGGTGGACAGATACGCAGTATTTT.